The 14 T cell receptor beta chains given below trace back to one sample, sequenced in a study of CD8+ T cells in alopecia areata. The authors extracted RNA and reverse transcribed it into cDNA as the sequencing template. The assay was immunoSEQ multiplex PCR, and TCRdb's table has in-frame clones only and misses some. This sample has 110,000 to 150,000 clones, with approximately 51% found just once. This specimen consisted of CD4+ T cells sorted from blood, obtained at week 0. The receptors derive from a human donor with alopecia areata.

The gene calls are TRBV4-2 and TRBJ2-3; D may be TRBD2 (5 bases). The germline gives CDR1 LGHNA, CDR2 YNFKEQ. The germline V and J ends were trimmed by 5 bases and 2 bases, with 14 bases remaining between them. The CDR3 runs 15 residues. DNA for the CDR3: TGTGCCAGCAGCTTAAGACTGGAGGTCACAGATACGCAGTATTTT. Protein sequence: CASSLRLEVTDTQYF.

This clone was counted between two and nine times. The J gene is TRBJ1-2, the V gene TRBV27; D gene ambiguous. Trimming removed 2 bases from V and 0 bases from J, with 7 bases in between. This CDR3 has 14 amino acids. The germline CDR1 and CDR2 sequences are MNHEY and SMNVEV (reference sequence). The CDR3 is CASSLRSPNYGYTF. The DNA of the CDR3 is TGTGCCAGCAGTTTACGCAGCCCTAACTATGGCTACACCTTC.

The chain joins TRBV5-1 to TRBJ2-1, with 10 bases matching TRBD1. This CDR3 has 16 residues. Germline V CDR1 and CDR2: SGHRS, YFSETQ. V was clipped by 1 base and J by 9 bases; unmatched bases: 10. CDR3 region: CASSLNLGQGDSEQFF. The CDR3 DNA is TGCGCCAGCAGCTTGAACCTAGGACAGGGGGACAGTGAGCAGTTCTTC.

This clone was detected a few times. J is TRBJ1-2 and V is TRBV6-5, with 8 bases that match TRBD1. Germline values: CDR1 MNHEY, CDR2 SVGAGI. There are 12 residues in the CDR3. The ends lost 5 bases at V and 7 bases at J; junction bases unmatched: 3. The CDR3 region is CASSGTGPGYTF. CDR3 nucleotide sequence: TGTGCCAGCAGTGGGACAGGTCCTGGCTACACCTTC.

This chain uses TRBV7-9 with TRBJ1-2; D remains ambiguous. This CDR3 is built from 12 residues. V was cut by 5 bases and J by 8 bases, with 12 bases left in between. CDR1 is SEHNR and CDR2 is FQNEAQ in the germline V gene (reference sequence). DNA for the CDR3: TGTGCCAGCAGCCGGTCGGACCCAGGCTACACCTTC. It specifies CASSRSDPGYTF.

This clone was seen only once. DNA of the CDR3: TGTGCCAGCAGGCAAATAGCGGGGGGCCAAGAGACCCAGTACTTC. It is translated as CASRQIAGGQETQYF. The chain couples TRBV7-2 to TRBJ2-5; 10 nucleotides agree with TRBD2. The CDR3 has 15 amino acids. The V gene end was trimmed by 6 bases and the J gene end by 1 base; junction bases not matched to a gene: 5. Germline V gives CDR1 SGHTA, CDR2 FQGNSA. The entire variable domain, with the rest obtained from reference TRBV7-2 and TRBJ2-5, is as follows: GAGVSQSPSNKVTEKGKDVELRCDPISGHTALYWYRQSLGQGLEFLIYFQGNSAPDKSGLPSDRFSAERTGGSVSTLTIQRTQQEDSAVYLCASRQIAGGQETQYFGPGTRLLVL.

This chain joins TRBV30 and TRBJ1-1, with 12 bases matching TRBD1. The CDR3 totals 12 residues. Germline V gives CDR1 GTSNPN, CDR2 SVGIG (reference sequence). The V gene end was trimmed by 7 bases and the J gene end by 6 bases; junction bases not matched to a gene: 3. The CDR3 loop is CALGQGASEAFF. In DNA, the CDR3 is TGTGCCTTGGGACAGGGGGCGTCTGAAGCTTTCTTT.

The rearrangement joins TRBV7-9 to TRBJ1-4; TRBD1 might be the D (5 bases). The CDR3 loop spans 11 amino acids. The germline V gene encodes CDR1 SEHNR and CDR2 FQNEAQ (reference sequence). Trimming cost V 10 bases and J 8 bases, with 11 bases left between them. The CDR3, as DNA: TGTGCCACCGGGGGTGGCGAAAAACTGTTTTTT. Its protein is CATGGGEKLFF.

This clone was seen more than once but under ten times. The rearrangement links TRBV9 to TRBJ2-2; TRBD2 agrees at 9 bases. Germline CDR1 and CDR2: SGDLS and YYNGEE. The CDR3 has 18 residues. Losses at the gene ends were 3 bases for V and 2 bases for J; bases not matched to a gene: 11. CDR3: CASSGKAGGRVNTGELFF. CDR3 nucleotide sequence: TGTGCCAGCAGCGGAAAGGCGGGCGGGAGGGTTAACACCGGGGAGCTGTTTTTT.

This clone was seen more than once but under ten times. The chain recombines TRBV7-3 with TRBJ2-5; D perhaps matches TRBD2 (5 bases). This CDR3 spans 13 amino acids. Between the trimmed V and J ends, which lost 3 bases and 5 bases, there was a span of 10 bases. Germline CDR1 and CDR2: SGHTA and FQGTGA. The CDR3 here is CASSFTREETQYF. The CDR3 bases are TGTGCCAGCAGCTTTACTAGAGAGGAGACCCAGTACTTC.

The V gene is TRBV6-6, the J gene TRBJ1-2; D might be TRBD1 (5 bases). CDR1 MNHNY and CDR2 SVGAGI come from the germline V gene (reference sequence). The CDR3 is made up of 14 amino acids. The V gene lost 0 bases and the J gene lost 3 bases, with 8 bases spanning the gap. The CDR3 DNA sequence: TGTGCCAGCAGTTACTCGGGGGGTGACTATGGCTACACCTTC. Its protein is CASSYSGGDYGYTF.

The chain uses TRBV11-2 and TRBJ1-3, with D tentatively TRBD1 (6 bases). This CDR3 region has 13 residues. Germline V gene data show CDR1 as SGHAT and CDR2 as FQNNGV. The V gene lost 5 bases and the J gene lost 7 bases, with 12 bases spanning the gap. This CDR3 reads CASSAGQRNTIYF. CDR3 in DNA: TGTGCCAGCAGCGCCGGACAGAGGAACACCATATATTTT.

The chain joins TRBV7-2 to TRBJ2-7, with D tentatively TRBD1 (6 bases). The CDR3 is 14 residues long. Deletions cut 6 bases from V and 3 bases from J, with 15 bases between. The germline gives CDR1 SGHTA, CDR2 FQGNSA. CDR3 amino acids: CASSSADRHYEQYF. The CDR3 nucleotides read TGTGCCAGCAGTTCAGCGGACAGACACTACGAGCAGTACTTC.

The chain joins TRBV5-1 to TRBJ2-2, with 9 bases aligning to TRBD2. CDR1 is SGHRS, CDR2 YFSETQ, per germline. V lost 0 bases to trimming and J lost 3 bases; unmatched junction nucleotides: 6. This CDR3 is built from 17 residues. The CDR3 region is CASSLESGRRDTGELFF. CDR3 bases: TGCGCCAGCAGCTTGGAGAGCGGGAGGAGGGACACCGGGGAGCTGTTTTTT.